This is a list of T cell receptor beta chains from one sample in a study of blood T cell repertoires in COVID-19. The method was immunoSEQ multiplex PCR; TCRdb's version includes in-frame clones alone and lacks a portion of them. The sample shows some 100,000 clones, approximately 84% of them seen only once. Sequenced sample: peripheral blood. These receptors all stem from a man aged 25-45 years in a cohort sampled during active COVID-19. CDR3s include the opening cysteine and the closing phenylalanine or tryptophan. A D gene is named only where the DNA matches it firmly. Expanded clones get a size class; other rows say once, few or many, or leave the size out.

clone_size: .
v_call: TRBV6-5
j_call: TRBJ1-5
d_call: TRBD1
cdr3_aa: CASSRTGGWGQPQHF
cdr3_nt: TGTGCCAGCAGTCGGACAGGGGGCTGGGGGCAGCCCCAGCATTTT

clone_size: .
v_call: TRBV7-8
j_call: TRBJ1-3
d_call: .
cdr3_aa: CASSLGGLGNTIYF
cdr3_nt: TGTGCCAGCAGCTTAGGAGGCCTCGGAAACACCATATATTTT

clone_size: .
v_call: TRBV6-5
j_call: TRBJ2-2
d_call: TRBD2
cdr3_aa: CASRGRGGNTGELFF
cdr3_nt: TGTGCCAGCAGGGGACGGGGGGGCAACACCGGGGAGCTGTTTTTT

clone_size: .
v_call: TRBV12-2
j_call: TRBJ2-2
d_call: .
cdr3_aa: CASRLALKPGTGLRTGELFF
cdr3_nt: TGTGCAAGTCGCTTAGCTCTTAAACCCGGGACAGGGCTTAGGACCGGGGAGCTGTTTTTT

clone_size: few
v_call: TRBV19
j_call: TRBJ2-7
d_call: .
cdr3_aa: CASSIGRSHEQYF
cdr3_nt: TGTGCCAGTAGTATTGGCAGGTCGCACGAGCAGTACTTC

clone_size: .
v_call: TRBV24-1
j_call: TRBJ1-2
d_call: TRBD1
cdr3_aa: CATSAADRGVYGYTF
cdr3_nt: TGTGCCACCAGTGCCGCCGACAGGGGGGTCTATGGCTACACCTTC

clone_size: .
v_call: TRBV7-2
j_call: TRBJ1-1
d_call: .
cdr3_aa: CASSFDRGAGSEAFF
cdr3_nt: TGTGCCAGCAGCTTCGATCGGGGGGCGGGGTCTGAAGCTTTCTTT

clone_size: .
v_call: TRBV5-1
j_call: TRBJ1-3
d_call: .
cdr3_aa: CASSLVNALSGNTIYF
cdr3_nt: TGCGCCAGCAGCTTGGTGAATGCGCTTTCTGGAAACACCATATATTTT

clone_size: .
v_call: TRBV2
j_call: TRBJ1-6
d_call: .
cdr3_aa: CASRGEVNSPLHF
cdr3_nt: TGTGCCAGCAGGGGGGAGGTTAATTCACCCCTCCACTTT

clone_size: .
v_call: TRBV28
j_call: TRBJ2-7
d_call: .
cdr3_aa: CASSWGLNEQYF
cdr3_nt: TGTGCCAGCAGTTGGGGACTGAACGAGCAGTACTTC

clone_size: .
v_call: TRBV5-5
j_call: TRBJ1-3
d_call: .
cdr3_aa: CASSSGPGAGSNTIYF
cdr3_nt: TGTGCCAGCAGCTCGGGGCCCGGCGCGGGGAGCAACACCATATATTTT

clone_size: .
v_call: TRBV21-1
j_call: TRBJ2-7
d_call: .
cdr3_aa: CASSKGEGQGASSYEQYF
cdr3_nt: TGTGCCAGCAGCAAAGGTGAGGGACAGGGGGCTAGCTCCTACGAGCAGTACTTC

clone_size: .
v_call: TRBV4-1
j_call: TRBJ1-1
d_call: TRBD1
cdr3_aa: CASSRLDRENTEAFF
cdr3_nt: TGCGCCAGCAGCCGGCTAGACAGGGAGAACACTGAAGCTTTCTTT

clone_size: .
v_call: TRBV28
j_call: TRBJ2-2
d_call: TRBD1
cdr3_aa: CASSTGQGDTGELFF
cdr3_nt: TGTGCCAGCAGTACGGGACAGGGCGACACCGGGGAGCTGTTTTTT

clone_size: .
v_call: TRBV18
j_call: TRBJ2-2
d_call: .
cdr3_aa: CASSEQGRLLANTGELFF
cdr3_nt: TGTGCCAGCTCAGAACAGGGTCGGCTTTTAGCGAACACCGGGGAGCTGTTTTTT

clone_size: once
v_call: TRBV18
j_call: TRBJ2-2
d_call: .
cdr3_aa: CASSPLPGAYTGELFF
cdr3_nt: TGTGCCAGCTCACCACTCCCTGGGGCTTACACCGGGGAGCTGTTTTTT

clone_size: .
v_call: TRBV7-9
j_call: TRBJ2-2
d_call: TRBD2
cdr3_aa: CASSLVASGGFYTGELFF
cdr3_nt: TGTGCCAGCAGCTTAGTAGCTAGCGGGGGCTTCTACACCGGGGAGCTGTTTTTT

clone_size: .
v_call: TRBV4-3
j_call: TRBJ2-3
d_call: TRBD2
cdr3_aa: CASSQDEGLAGATDTQYF
cdr3_nt: TGCGCCAGCAGCCAAGATGAGGGGCTAGCGGGGGCCACAGATACGCAGTATTTT

clone_size: .
v_call: TRBV24-1
j_call: TRBJ1-4
d_call: .
cdr3_aa: CATSDLGGREKLFF
cdr3_nt: TGTGCCACCAGTGATTTAGGGGGAAGAGAAAAACTGTTTTTT

clone_size: .
v_call: TRBV6-5
j_call: TRBJ2-3
d_call: .
cdr3_aa: CASAPERTDTQYF
cdr3_nt: TGTGCCAGCGCGCCGGAGCGCACAGATACGCAGTATTTT

clone_size: .
v_call: TRBV28
j_call: TRBJ2-5
d_call: .
cdr3_aa: CASRLPPEETQYF
cdr3_nt: TGTGCCAGCAGGTTGCCTCCCGAGGAGACCCAGTACTTC

clone_size: .
v_call: TRBV18
j_call: TRBJ2-1
d_call: TRBD1
cdr3_aa: CASSPRQGVDNEQFF
cdr3_nt: TGTGCCAGCTCACCTCGACAGGGCGTGGACAATGAGCAGTTCTTC

clone_size: .
v_call: TRBV7-2
j_call: TRBJ2-7
d_call: TRBD2
cdr3_aa: CASSPGLAGYEQYF
cdr3_nt: TGTGCCAGCAGCCCGGGACTAGCGGGCTACGAGCAGTACTTC